This T cell receptor beta chain came from a study of T cells in Graves' hyperthyroidism and ophthalmopathy. Overall study results and limits: Onset of ophthalmopathy came a median approximately 6 months after the model predicted it.

This clonotype was detected ten times or more. Its antigen is still unknown. TCR beta CDR3 regions were amplified from RNA. TCR CDR3 regions were first amplified by RT-PCR with HTBI primers. TCRdb reprocessed the multiplex PCR reads via MiXCR and lists one record per CDR3 protein. This sample has roughly 350,000 distinct CDR3 sequences, with approximately 14% found just once. Ophthalmopathy patients had moderate-to-severe active disease, CAS ≥3, NOSPECS ≥4, and disease duration under 3 months. Clinicians diagnosed patients from clinical symptoms, serum thyroxine and TRAb, thyroid ultrasound and orbital computed tomography. The source of the PBMCs was over 8.5 ml of fresh peripheral blood. Between the trimmed V and J ends, which lost 3 bases and 2 bases, there was a span of 8 bases. The germline CDR1 and CDR2 sequences are MNHEY and SMNVEV (reference sequence). This CDR3 is 13 amino acids long.

The chain links TRBV27 to TRBJ2-7, with D unclear. The origin of this receptor is a woman aged 25 to 39 with Graves' ophthalmopathy. Input material: blood. In DNA, the CDR3 is TGTGCCAGCAGTTTCCCAGGCACCTACGAGCAGTACTTC. It encodes CASSFPGTYEQYF.